Shown below are 8 T cell receptor beta chains from a single sample sequenced in a study of CXCR3-negative and CXCR3-positive naive CD8 T cells (dated by TCRdb to the late 2010s). What the study reported, not specific to this receptor: Compared with CXCR3-negative naive cells, CXCR3-positive naive cells had TRB CDR3s with higher hydrophobicity (lower Kidera factor 4), lower energy, and higher strength and volume indices.

The antigens for these receptors are not known. Sequencing used a NextSeq 550. The Human TCR Profiling Kit (MiLaboratory) was used to prepare UMI-labeled 5' RACE TRB cDNA libraries. TCRdb reprocessed the raw reads; every CDR3 protein sequence is a single record, and DNA is not supplied. This specimen's table enumerates more than 80,000 distinct CDR3 sequences. Roughly 0.38% of the sample comes from the top ten. Material: naive CXCR3+ CD8+ T cells from blood. The sample's cell subset or site label is to be understood as: CD45RO-CCR7+CD27+CD95- naive CD8+ T cells expressing CXCR3 (TNR3+). The receptors stem from a human donor in good health. Some clones in this sample may be carry-over from other donors' samples.

The rearrangement uses TRBV21-1 and TRBJ2-7; absent DNA, TCRdb's TRBD2 call cannot be checked. TRBV21-1 is a documented pseudogene. The CDR3 runs 15 residues. This CDR3 is CASPLDPGQRHEQYF.

The J gene is TRBJ2-1, the V gene TRBV29-1; TCRdb indicates TRBD1, and absent DNA this call remains unverified. Germline CDR1 is SQVTM and CDR2 is ANQGSEA. The CDR3 covers 14 residues. Here the CDR3 reads CSVSDRGDYNEQFF.

V is TRBV6-2 or TRBV6-3 and J is TRBJ2-2; TCRdb designates TRBD2, a call that cannot be tested without DNA. CDR1 MNHEY and CDR2 SVGEGT come from the germline V gene. The CDR3 spans 16 residues. This CDR3 reads CASTHPGTSNTGELFF.

V gene TRBV6-6 combines with J gene TRBJ1-1. This CDR3 has 14 amino acids. Germline V gene sequence: CDR1 MNHNY, CDR2 SVGAGI (reference sequence). This CDR3 is CAGSYLSEDTEAFF.

The chain joins TRBV28 to TRBJ2-7; TCRdb designates TRBD1, a call that cannot be tested without DNA. The CDR3 runs to 15 residues. Germline assignment: CDR1 MDHEN and CDR2 SYDVKM. The CDR3 sequence: CASSPRGPLSHEQYF.

The genes are TRBV7-9 and TRBJ2-5. The CDR3 extends over 14 amino acids. Germline loops: CDR1 SEHNR, CDR2 FQNEAQ (reference sequence). CDR3 in amino acids: CASSLVPYQETQYF. Looking up the rest from reference TRBV7-9 and TRBJ2-5 gives the full variable domain: DTGVSQNPRHKITKRGQNVTFRCDPISEHNRLYWYRQTLGQGPEFLTYFQNEAQLEKSRLLSDRFSAERPKGSFSTLEIQRTEQGDSAMYLCASSLVPYQETQYFGPGTRLLVL.

The CDR3 sequence: CASTISGRENTGELFF. The rearrangement links TRBV6-5 to TRBJ2-2; TCRdb indicates TRBD2, and absent DNA this call remains unverified. In germline, CDR1 is MNHEY, CDR2 SVGAGI. This CDR3 spans 16 amino acids.

J is TRBJ1-2 and V is TRBV4-3; TCRdb gives TRBD1 as the D gene, but with no DNA this cannot be confirmed. The CDR3 contains 13 residues. The germline gives CDR1 LGHNA, CDR2 YSLEER. The CDR3 reads CASSLGGAWGYTF.